This T cell receptor beta chain is drawn from a study of blood T cell repertoires in COVID-19. About the research overall: T cells, B-cell-depleted T cells, or PBMCs supplied cDNA or gDNA.

Deletions cut 0 bases from V and 4 bases from J, with 12 bases between. The V gene's germline CDR1 is MGHRA and CDR2 YSYEKL. The CDR3 contains 15 residues. Sequencing was performed with immunoSEQ multiplex PCR; in TCRdb, only in-frame clones are kept and a portion is missing. This sample yields about 190,000 clones, of which about 88% are seen a single time; 20% to 25% belongs to the top ten. Cohorts were based on clinical histories the participants reported. Sequenced material: PBMCs or T cells enriched from blood (not recorded which). This TCR was recovered from a woman aged 40 to 50 in a cohort exposed to, infected with or recovered from COVID-19 (not recorded which). This chain links TRBV4-1 with TRBJ1-1, with TRBD1 as a possible D gene (5 bases). The CDR3 protein is CASSQDAGGSTEAFF. CDR3 nucleotide sequence: TGCGCCAGCAGCCAAGATGCCGGGGGTAGCACTGAAGCTTTCTTT.